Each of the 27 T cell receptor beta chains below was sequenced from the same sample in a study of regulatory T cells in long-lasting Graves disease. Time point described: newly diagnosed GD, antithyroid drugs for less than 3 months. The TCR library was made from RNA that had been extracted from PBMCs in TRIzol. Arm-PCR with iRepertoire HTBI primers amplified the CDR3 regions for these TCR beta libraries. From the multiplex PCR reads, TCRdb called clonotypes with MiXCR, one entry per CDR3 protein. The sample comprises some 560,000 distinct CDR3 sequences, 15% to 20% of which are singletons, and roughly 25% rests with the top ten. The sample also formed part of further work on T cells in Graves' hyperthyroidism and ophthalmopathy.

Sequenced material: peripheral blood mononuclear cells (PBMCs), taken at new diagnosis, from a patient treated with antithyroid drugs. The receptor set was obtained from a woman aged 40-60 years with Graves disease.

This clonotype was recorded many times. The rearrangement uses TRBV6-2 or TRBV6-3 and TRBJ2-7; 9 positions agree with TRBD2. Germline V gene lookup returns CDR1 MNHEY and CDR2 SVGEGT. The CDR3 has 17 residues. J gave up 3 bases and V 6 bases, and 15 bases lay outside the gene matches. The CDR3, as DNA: TGTGCCAGCAGCTCCAGAGCGGGGGGTCTTGTCAACTACGAGCAGTACTTC. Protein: CASSSRAGGLVNYEQYF.

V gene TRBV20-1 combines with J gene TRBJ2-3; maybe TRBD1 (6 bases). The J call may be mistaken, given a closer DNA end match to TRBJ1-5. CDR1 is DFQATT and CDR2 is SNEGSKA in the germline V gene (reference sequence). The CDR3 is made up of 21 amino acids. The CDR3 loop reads CSARENRAGTSGGAGADTQHF. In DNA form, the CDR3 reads TGCAGTGCTAGAGAAAACCGGGCCGGGACTAGCGGGGGGGCAGGTGCAGATACGCAGCATTTT.

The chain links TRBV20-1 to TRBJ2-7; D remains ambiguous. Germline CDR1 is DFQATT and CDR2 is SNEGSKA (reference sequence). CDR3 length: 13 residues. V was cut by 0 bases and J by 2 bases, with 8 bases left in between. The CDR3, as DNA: TGCAGTGCTAGAGATGGGCAGACCTACGAGCAGTACTTC. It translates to CSARDGQTYEQYF.

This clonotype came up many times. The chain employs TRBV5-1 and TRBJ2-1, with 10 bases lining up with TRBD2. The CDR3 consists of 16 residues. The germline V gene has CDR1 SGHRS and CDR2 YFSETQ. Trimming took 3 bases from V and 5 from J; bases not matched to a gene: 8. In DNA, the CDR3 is TGCGCCAGCAGCTGGGCTGAGCGGGGGGGCAACAATGAGCAGTTCTTC. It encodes CASSWAERGGNNEQFF.

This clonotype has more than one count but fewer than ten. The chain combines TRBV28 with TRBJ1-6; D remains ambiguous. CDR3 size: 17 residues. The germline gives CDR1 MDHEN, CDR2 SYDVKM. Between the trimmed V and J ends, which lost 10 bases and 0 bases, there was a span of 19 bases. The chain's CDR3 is CATISGLISSYNSPLHF. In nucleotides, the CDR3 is TGTGCCACAATCTCCGGGCTTATCAGCTCCTATAATTCACCCCTCCACTTT.

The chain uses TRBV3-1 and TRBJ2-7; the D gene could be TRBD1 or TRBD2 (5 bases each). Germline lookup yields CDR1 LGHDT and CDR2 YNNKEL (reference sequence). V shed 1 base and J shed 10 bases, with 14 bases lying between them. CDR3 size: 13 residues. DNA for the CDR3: TGTGCCAGCAGCCAAGTCCTCGACGGGGCACAGTACTTC. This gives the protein CASSQVLDGAQYF.

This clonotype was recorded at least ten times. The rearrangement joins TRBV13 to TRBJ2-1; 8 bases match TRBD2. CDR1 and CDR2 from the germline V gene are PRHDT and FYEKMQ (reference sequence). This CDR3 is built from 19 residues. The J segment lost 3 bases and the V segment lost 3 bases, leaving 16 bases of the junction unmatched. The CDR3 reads CASSFTLLPTSADYNEQFF. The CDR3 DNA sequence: TGTGCCAGCAGCTTTACCCTTCTCCCGACTAGCGCGGACTACAATGAGCAGTTCTTC.

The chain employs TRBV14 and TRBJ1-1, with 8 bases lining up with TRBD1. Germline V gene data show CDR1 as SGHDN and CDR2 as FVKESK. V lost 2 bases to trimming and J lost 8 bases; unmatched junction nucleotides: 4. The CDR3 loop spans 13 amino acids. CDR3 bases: TGTGCCAGCAGCCAATATGGACAGGGAGAAGCTTTCTTT. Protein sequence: CASSQYGQGEAFF.

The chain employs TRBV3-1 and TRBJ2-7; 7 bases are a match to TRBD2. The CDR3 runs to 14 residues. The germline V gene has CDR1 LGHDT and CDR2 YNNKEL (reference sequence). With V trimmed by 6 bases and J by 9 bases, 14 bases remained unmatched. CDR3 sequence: CASRSGSLREGQYF. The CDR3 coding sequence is TGTGCCAGCAGATCCGGGAGCCTAAGGGAGGGGCAGTACTTC.

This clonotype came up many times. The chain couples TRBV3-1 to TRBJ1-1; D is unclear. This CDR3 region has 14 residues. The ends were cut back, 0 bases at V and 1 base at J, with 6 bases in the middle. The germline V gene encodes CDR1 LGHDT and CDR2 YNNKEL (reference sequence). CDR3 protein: CASSQEDENTEAFF. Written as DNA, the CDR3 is TGTGCCAGCAGCCAAGAGGACGAGAACACTGAAGCTTTCTTT.

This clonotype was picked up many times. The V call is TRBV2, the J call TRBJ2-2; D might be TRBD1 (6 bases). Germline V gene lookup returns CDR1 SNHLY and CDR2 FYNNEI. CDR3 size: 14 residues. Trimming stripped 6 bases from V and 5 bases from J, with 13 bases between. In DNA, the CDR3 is TGTGCCAGCAGCTCAGGGGTACAAACCGGGGAGCTGTTTTTT. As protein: CASSSGVQTGELFF.

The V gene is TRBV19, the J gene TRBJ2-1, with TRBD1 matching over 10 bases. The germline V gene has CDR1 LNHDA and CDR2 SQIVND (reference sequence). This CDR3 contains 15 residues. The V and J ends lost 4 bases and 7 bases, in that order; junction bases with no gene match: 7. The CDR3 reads CASSTWTGGWNEQFF. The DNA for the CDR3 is TGTGCCAGTAGTACCTGGACAGGGGGGTGGAATGAGCAGTTCTTC.

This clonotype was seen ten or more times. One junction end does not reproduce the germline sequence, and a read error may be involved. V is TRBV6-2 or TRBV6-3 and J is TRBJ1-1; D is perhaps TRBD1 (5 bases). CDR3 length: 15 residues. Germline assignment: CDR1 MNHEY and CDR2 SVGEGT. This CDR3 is CASSNSGGMNTEAFF. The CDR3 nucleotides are TGTGCCAGCAGTAACTCCGGGGGTATGAACACTGAAGCTTTCTTT.

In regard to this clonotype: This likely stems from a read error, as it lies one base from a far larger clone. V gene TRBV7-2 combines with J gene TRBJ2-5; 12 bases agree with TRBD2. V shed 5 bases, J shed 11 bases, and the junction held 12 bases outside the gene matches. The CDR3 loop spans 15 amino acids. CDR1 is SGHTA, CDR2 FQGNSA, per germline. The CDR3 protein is CASSATSGGPNEQYF. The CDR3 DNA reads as TGTGCCAGCAGCGCAACTAGCGGGGGGCCCAATGAGCAGTACTTC.

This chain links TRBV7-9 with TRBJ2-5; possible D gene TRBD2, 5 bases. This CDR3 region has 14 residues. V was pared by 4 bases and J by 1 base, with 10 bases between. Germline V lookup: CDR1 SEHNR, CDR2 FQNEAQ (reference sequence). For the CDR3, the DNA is TGTGCCAGCAGCTCCCTGGGGAGCCAAGAGACCCAGTACTTC. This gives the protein CASSSLGSQETQYF.

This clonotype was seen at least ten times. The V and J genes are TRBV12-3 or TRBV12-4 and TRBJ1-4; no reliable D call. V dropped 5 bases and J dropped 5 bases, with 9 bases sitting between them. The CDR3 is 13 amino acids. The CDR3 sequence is CASSPGRNEKLFF. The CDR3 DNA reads TGTGCCAGCAGTCCCGGGAGGAATGAAAAACTGTTTTTT.

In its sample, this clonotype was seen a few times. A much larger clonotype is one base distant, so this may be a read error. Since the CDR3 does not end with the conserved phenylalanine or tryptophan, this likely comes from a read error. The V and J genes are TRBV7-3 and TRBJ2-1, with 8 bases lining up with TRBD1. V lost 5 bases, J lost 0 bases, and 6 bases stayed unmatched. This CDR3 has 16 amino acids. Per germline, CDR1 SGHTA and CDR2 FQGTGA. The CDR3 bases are TGTGCCAGCAGCGGCGGACAGGGCGGCTCCTACAATGAGCAGTTCCTC. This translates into CASSGGQGGSYNEQFL.

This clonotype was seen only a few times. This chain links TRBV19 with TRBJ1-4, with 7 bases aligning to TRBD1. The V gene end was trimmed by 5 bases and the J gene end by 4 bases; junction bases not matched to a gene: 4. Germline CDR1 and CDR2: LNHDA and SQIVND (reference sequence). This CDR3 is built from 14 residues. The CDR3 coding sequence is TGTGCCAGTAGTCTAAGGGACAGTAATGAAAAACTGTTTTTT. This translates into CASSLRDSNEKLFF.

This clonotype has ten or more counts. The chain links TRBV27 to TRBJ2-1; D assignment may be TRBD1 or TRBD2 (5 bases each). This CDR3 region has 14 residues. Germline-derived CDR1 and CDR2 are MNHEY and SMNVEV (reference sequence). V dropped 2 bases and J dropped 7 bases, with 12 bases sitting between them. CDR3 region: CASSLRDGWNEQFF. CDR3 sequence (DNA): TGTGCCAGCAGTTTAAGGGACGGGTGGAATGAGCAGTTCTTC.

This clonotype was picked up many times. CDR3 DNA: TGTGCCGTCCCGGGGGGGGAGACCCAGTACTTC. It encodes CAVPGGETQYF. The chain has TRBV7-9 and TRBJ2-5; 8 bases match TRBD2. The germline gives CDR1 SEHNR, CDR2 FQNEAQ (reference sequence). The J segment lost 5 bases and the V segment lost 11 bases, leaving 4 bases of the junction unmatched. This CDR3 region has 11 residues. Based on the CDR3 plus reference TRBV7-9 and TRBJ2-5, the full variable domain is DTGVSQNPRHKITKRGQNVTFRCDPISEHNRLYWYRQTLGQGPEFLTYFQNEAQLEKSRLLSDRFSAERPKGSFSTLEIQRTEQGDSAMYLCAVPGGETQYFGPGTRLLVL.

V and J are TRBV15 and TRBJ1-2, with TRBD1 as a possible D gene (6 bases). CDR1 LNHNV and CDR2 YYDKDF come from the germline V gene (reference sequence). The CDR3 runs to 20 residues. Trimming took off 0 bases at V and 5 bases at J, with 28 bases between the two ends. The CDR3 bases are TGTGCCACCAGCAGAGATACCGGACCCGGAGGGGGATCCGACATTTATGGCTACACCTTC. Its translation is CATSRDTGPGGGSDIYGYTF.

The CDR3 loop reads CASSLDNRGLATNEKLFF. Written as DNA, the CDR3 is TGTGCCAGCAGCTTGGACAACAGGGGTCTTGCAACTAATGAAAAACTGTTTTTT. The chain employs TRBV7-8 and TRBJ1-4, with 7 bases identical to TRBD1. Germline values: CDR1 SGHVS, CDR2 FQNEAQ. This CDR3 region has 18 residues. With V trimmed by 3 bases and J by 0 bases, 10 bases remained unmatched. Full variable domain (rest looked up from reference TRBV7-8 and TRBJ1-4): GAGVSQSPRYKVAKRGQDVALRCDPISGHVSLFWYQQALGQGPEFLTYFQNEAQLDKSGLPSDRFFAERPEGSVSTLKIQRTQQEDSAVYLCASSLDNRGLATNEKLFFGSGTQLSVL.

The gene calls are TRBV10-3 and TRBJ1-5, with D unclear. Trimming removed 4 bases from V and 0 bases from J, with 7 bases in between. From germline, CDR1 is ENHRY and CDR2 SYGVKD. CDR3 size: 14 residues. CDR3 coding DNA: TGTGCCATCAGTGTGGACTATAGCAATCAGCCCCAGCATTTT. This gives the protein CAISVDYSNQPQHF.

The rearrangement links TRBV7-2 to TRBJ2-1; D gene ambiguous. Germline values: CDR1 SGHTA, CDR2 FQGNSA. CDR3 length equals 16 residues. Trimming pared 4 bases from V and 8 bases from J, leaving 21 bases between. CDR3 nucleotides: TGTGCCAGCAGCTACACCCCCCCCCCCCGGATCGATGAGCAGTTCTTC. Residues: CASSYTPPPRIDEQFF.

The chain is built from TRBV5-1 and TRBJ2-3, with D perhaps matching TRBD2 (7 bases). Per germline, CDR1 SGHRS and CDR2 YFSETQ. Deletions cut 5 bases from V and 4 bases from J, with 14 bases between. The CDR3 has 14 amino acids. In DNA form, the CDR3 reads TGCGCCAGCAGGGATGACGGGGGGCCAGATACGCAGTATTTT. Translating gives CASRDDGGPDTQYF.

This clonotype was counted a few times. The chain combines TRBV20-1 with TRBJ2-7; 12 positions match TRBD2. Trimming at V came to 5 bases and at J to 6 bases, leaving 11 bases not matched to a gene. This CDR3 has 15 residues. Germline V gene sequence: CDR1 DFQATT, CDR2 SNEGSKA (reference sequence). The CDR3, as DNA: TGCAGTGCTGATAAAGCCCAGACTAGCGGGGGCGAGCAGTACTTC. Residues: CSADKAQTSGGEQYF.

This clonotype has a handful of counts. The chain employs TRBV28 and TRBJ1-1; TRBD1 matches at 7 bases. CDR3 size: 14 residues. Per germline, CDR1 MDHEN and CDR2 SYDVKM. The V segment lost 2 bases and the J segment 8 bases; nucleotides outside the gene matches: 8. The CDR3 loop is CASSLSGRGPEAFF. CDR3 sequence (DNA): TGTGCCAGCAGTTTAAGTGGGAGGGGGCCAGAAGCTTTCTTT.